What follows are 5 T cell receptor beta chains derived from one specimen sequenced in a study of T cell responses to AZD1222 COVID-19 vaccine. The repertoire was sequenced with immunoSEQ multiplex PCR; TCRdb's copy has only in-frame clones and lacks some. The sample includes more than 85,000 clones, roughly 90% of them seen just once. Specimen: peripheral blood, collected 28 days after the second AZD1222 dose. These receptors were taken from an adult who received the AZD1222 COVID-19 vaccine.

The CDR3 here is CASSFEGKSNQPQHF. DNA for the CDR3: TGTGCCAGCAGTTTTGAGGGGAAGAGCAATCAGCCCCAGCATTTT. The V gene is TRBV28, the J gene TRBJ1-5, with TRBD1 as a possible D gene (5 bases). Trimming left V 3 bases short and J 1 base short, with 10 bases between. CDR3 size: 15 residues. CDR1 is MDHEN, CDR2 SYDVKM, per germline.

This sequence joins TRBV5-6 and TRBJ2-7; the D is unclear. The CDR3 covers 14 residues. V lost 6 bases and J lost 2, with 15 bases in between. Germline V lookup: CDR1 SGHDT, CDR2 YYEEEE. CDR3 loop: CASTQFDKTYEQYF. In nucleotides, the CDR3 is TGTGCCAGCACCCAATTCGACAAAACCTACGAGCAGTACTTC.

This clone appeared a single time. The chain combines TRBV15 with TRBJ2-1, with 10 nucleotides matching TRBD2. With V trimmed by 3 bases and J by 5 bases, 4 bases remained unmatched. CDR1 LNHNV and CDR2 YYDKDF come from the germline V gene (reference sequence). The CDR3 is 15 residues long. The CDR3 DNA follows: TGTGCCACCAGCAGTCTAGCGGGAGAGGACAATGAGCAGTTCTTC. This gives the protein CATSSLAGEDNEQFF.

DNA of the CDR3: TGTGCCAGCAGTTTAGTGCGGCAGGGAGGATTTTCTTTGGGCACAGATACGCAGTATTTT. Protein: CASSLVRQGGFSLGTDTQYF. V is TRBV28 and J is TRBJ2-3; maybe TRBD2 (6 bases). Trimming took 2 bases from V and 1 from J, leaving 25 bases between them. The length of the CDR3 is 20 residues. Germline CDR1 and CDR2: MDHEN and SYDVKM. The variable domain in full, with the rest retrieved from reference TRBV28 and TRBJ2-3, is DVKVTQSSRYLVKRTGEKVFLECVQDMDHENMFWYRQDPGLGLRLIYFSYDVKMKEKGDIPEGYSVSREKKERFSLILESASTNQTSMYLCASSLVRQGGFSLGTDTQYFGPGTRLTVL.

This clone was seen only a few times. CDR3 residues: CASSEEYTDTQYF. CDR3 nucleotide sequence: TGTGCCAGCAGTGAGGAGTACACAGATACGCAGTATTTT. The rearrangement joins TRBV2 to TRBJ2-3; D is ambiguous. This CDR3 region has 13 residues. V lost 3 bases, J lost 2 bases, and 6 bases lay in between. Germline CDR1 reads SNHLY; CDR2 reads FYNNEI.